A single sample is the source of the 11 T cell receptor beta chains below, sequenced in a study of blood T cell repertoires in COVID-19 (dated by TCRdb to 2018 to 2021). Library prep was done by the immunoSEQ multiplex PCR assay. In its TCRdb copy, this immuneACCESS table keeps in-frame sequences only and misses some clones. Where compared with another copy, unresolved V genes explain less than half of these, and the others have no known cause. Counted in this sample were 60,000 to 85,000 clones; roughly nine tenths of them appeared once. The biggest ten clones account for about 1.5% of the sample. Source material: peripheral blood. These receptors all come from a man aged 45 to 65 with acute or convalescent COVID-19.

In its sample, this clone was seen once. V usage is TRBV6-6 and J usage is TRBJ2-1; a weak D match, TRBD2 (5 bases). From germline, CDR1 is MNHNY and CDR2 SVGAGI (reference sequence). The ends were cut back, 5 bases at V and 8 bases at J, with 10 bases in the middle. The CDR3 is made up of 12 amino acids. CDR3: CASSVLRDEQFF. In DNA form, the CDR3 reads TGTGCCAGCAGTGTCCTGCGGGATGAGCAGTTCTTC.

This clone was observed a single time. The chain joins TRBV28 to TRBJ2-1, with 9 bases fitting TRBD1. This CDR3 is built from 15 residues. The ends lost 5 bases at V and 4 bases at J; junction bases unmatched: 6. Germline assignment: CDR1 MDHEN and CDR2 SYDVKM. CDR3 amino acids: CASSQTGGAYNEQFF. CDR3 in DNA: TGTGCCAGCAGTCAAACAGGGGGCGCGTACAATGAGCAGTTCTTC.

The rearrangement uses TRBV7-2 and TRBJ1-1; D call uncertain. The CDR3 covers 14 residues. Germline loops: CDR1 SGHTA, CDR2 FQGNSA. V was trimmed by 2 bases and J by 4 bases, leaving 11 bases between them. The CDR3 bases are TGTGCCAGCAGCTTAAAGCCCTCCGGCACTGAAGCTTTCTTT. Translated: CASSLKPSGTEAFF.

Only a few counts were recorded for this clone. The J gene is TRBJ2-5, the V gene TRBV24-1; 10 nucleotides agree with TRBD2. CDR3 size: 14 residues. The V gene end was trimmed by 11 bases and the J gene end by 2 bases; junction bases not matched to a gene: 7. Per the germline V gene, CDR1 is KGHDR and CDR2 is SFDVKD. The CDR3 nucleotides are TGTGCCAGGCGAGGGACTAGCGCGCAAGAGACCCAGTACTTC. Its translation is CARRGTSAQETQYF.

The genes are TRBV6-2 or TRBV6-3 and TRBJ1-5, with 8 bases aligning to TRBD1. V lost 2 bases and J lost 4; bases outside the gene matches: 7. Germline V gene sequence: CDR1 MNHEY, CDR2 SVGEGT. This CDR3 has 16 amino acids. In DNA form, the CDR3 reads TGTGCCAGCAGTTACCACAGGACAGGGTGGAATCAGCCCCAGCATTTT. Translating gives CASSYHRTGWNQPQHF.

The chain has TRBV28 and TRBJ1-4; D unresolved. Germline V gene sequence: CDR1 MDHEN, CDR2 SYDVKM. CDR3 length: 14 residues. V dropped 5 bases and J dropped 0 bases, with 7 bases sitting between them. Here the CDR3 DNA reads TGTGCCAGCAGTAGACACGCAACTAATGAAAAACTGTTTTTT. Translating gives CASSRHATNEKLFF.

This clone was detected only once. V is TRBV7-2 and J is TRBJ1-2, with 10 bases identical to TRBD1. J lost 8 bases, V lost 3 bases, and 6 bases had no gene match. The CDR3 has 14 amino acids. Germline CDR1 SGHTA, CDR2 FQGNSA. CDR3 in amino acids: CASSLTGGAGGYTF. CDR3 in DNA: TGTGCCAGCAGCTTGACAGGGGGCGCGGGGGGCTACACCTTC. Filled out from reference TRBV7-2 and TRBJ1-2, the complete variable domain reads GAGVSQSPSNKVTEKGKDVELRCDPISGHTALYWYRQSLGQGLEFLIYFQGNSAPDKSGLPSDRFSAERTGGSVSTLTIQRTQQEDSAVYLCASSLTGGAGGYTFGSGTRLTVV.

The chain employs TRBV18 and TRBJ1-3; D is perhaps TRBD1 (5 bases). The V end lost 3 bases, the J end lost 0 bases, and 9 bases lay between the germline ends. Germline V gene lookup returns CDR1 KGHSH and CDR2 LQKENI. This CDR3 contains 15 residues. The CDR3: CASSPSQGSGNTIYF. The CDR3 nucleotides read TGTGCCAGCTCACCTTCCCAGGGCTCTGGAAACACCATATATTTT.

This chain joins TRBV11-2 and TRBJ1-2; no firm D call. The germline CDR1 and CDR2 sequences are SGHAT and FQNNGV. V lost 0 bases to trimming and J lost 2 bases, with 7 bases between them. This CDR3 region has 14 residues. CDR3 sequence (DNA): TGTGCCAGCAGCTTAGAGGCATGGAACTATGGCTACACCTTC. This codes for CASSLEAWNYGYTF.

The genes are TRBV6-4 and TRBJ2-3; 10 bases are shared with TRBD2. The V segment lost 0 bases and the J segment 4 bases; nucleotides outside the gene matches: 1. The CDR3 has 15 amino acids. Germline V gives CDR1 MRHNA, CDR2 SNTAGT. The CDR3 region has the DNA TGTGCCAGCAGTGACTCAAGCGGGGGGGCAGATACGCAGTATTTT. This codes for CASSDSSGGADTQYF.

V gene TRBV5-6 combines with J gene TRBJ2-1; perhaps TRBD2 as D (5 bases). Between the trimmed V and J ends, which lost 2 bases and 1 base, there was a span of 10 bases. CDR1 and CDR2 (germline): SGHDT, YYEEEE. The CDR3 totals 15 residues. The DNA for the CDR3 is TGTGCCAGCAGCTTCGGGGTCGGTTCCTACAATGAGCAGTTCTTC. It is translated as CASSFGVGSYNEQFF.